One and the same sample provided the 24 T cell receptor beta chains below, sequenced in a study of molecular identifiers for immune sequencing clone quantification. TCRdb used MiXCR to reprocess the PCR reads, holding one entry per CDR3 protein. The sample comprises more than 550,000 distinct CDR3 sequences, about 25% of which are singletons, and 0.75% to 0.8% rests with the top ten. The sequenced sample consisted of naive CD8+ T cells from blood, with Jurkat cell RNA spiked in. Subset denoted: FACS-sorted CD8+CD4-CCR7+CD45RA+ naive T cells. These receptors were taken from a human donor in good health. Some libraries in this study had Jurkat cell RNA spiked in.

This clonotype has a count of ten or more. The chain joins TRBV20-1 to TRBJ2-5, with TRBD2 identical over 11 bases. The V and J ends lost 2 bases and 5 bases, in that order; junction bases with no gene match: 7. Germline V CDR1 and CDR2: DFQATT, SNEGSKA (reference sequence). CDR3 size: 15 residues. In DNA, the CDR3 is TGCAGTGCTAGACCCACTAGCGGGAGAGTGGAGACCCAGTACTTC. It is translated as CSARPTSGRVETQYF.

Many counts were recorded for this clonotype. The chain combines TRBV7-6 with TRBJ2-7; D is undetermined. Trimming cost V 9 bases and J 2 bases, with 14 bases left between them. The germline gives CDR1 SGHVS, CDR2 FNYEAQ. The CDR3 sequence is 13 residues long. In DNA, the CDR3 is TGTGCCAGTTCGGAGCAGGAAGCCTACGAGCAGTACTTC. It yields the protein CASSEQEAYEQYF.

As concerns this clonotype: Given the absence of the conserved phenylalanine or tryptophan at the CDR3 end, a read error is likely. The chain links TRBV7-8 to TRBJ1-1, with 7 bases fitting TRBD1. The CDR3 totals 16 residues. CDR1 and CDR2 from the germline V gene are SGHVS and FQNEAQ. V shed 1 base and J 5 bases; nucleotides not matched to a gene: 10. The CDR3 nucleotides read TGTGCCAGCAGCTTAGGCCTTAAGGGGGCAGGAACTGAAGCTTTCCTT. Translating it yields CASSLGLKGAGTEAFL.

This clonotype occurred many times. The CDR3 here is CSGLAGTGEQYF. The DNA for the CDR3 is TGCAGCGGACTAGCGGGAACTGGGGAGCAGTACTTC. V and J are TRBV29-1 and TRBJ2-7, with 11 bases lining up with TRBD2. Germline CDR1 SQVTM, CDR2 ANQGSEA. J lost 7 bases, V lost 7 bases, and 6 bases had no gene match. The CDR3 totals 12 residues.

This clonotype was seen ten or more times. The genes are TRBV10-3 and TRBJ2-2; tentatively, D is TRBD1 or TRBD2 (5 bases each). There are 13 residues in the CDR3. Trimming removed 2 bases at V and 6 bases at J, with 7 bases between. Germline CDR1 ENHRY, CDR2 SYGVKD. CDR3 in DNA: TGTGCCATCAGTGAGGTGGGGGCCGGGGAGCTGTTTTTT. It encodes CAISEVGAGELFF.

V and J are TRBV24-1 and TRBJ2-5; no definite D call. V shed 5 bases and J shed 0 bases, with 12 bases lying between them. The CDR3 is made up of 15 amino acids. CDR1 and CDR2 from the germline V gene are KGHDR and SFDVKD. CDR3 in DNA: TGTGCCACCAGTGCCCCAGAGACAAACCAAGAGACCCAGTACTTC. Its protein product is CATSAPETNQETQYF.

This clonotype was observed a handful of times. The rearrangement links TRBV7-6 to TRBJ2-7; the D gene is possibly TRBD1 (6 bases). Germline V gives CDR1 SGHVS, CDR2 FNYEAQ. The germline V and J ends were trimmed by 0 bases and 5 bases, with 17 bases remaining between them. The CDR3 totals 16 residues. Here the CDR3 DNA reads TGTGCCAGCAGCTTAGCAACAGGGACGGGATTCGACGAGCAGTACTTC. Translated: CASSLATGTGFDEQYF.

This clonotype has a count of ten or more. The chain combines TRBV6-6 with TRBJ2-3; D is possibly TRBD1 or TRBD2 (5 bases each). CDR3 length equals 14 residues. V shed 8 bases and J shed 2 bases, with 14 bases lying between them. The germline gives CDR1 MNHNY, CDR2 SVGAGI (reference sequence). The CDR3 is CASLSGTYTDTQYF. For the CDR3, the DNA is TGTGCCAGCCTCTCGGGGACCTACACAGATACGCAGTATTTT.

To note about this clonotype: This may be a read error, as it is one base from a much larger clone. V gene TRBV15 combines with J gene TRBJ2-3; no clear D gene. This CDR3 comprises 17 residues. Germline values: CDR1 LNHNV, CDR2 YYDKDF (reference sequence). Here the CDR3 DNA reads TGTGCCACCCGCAGAGTGACCCAGACGGCTAGCACAGATACGCAGTATTTT. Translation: CATRRVTQTASTDTQYF.

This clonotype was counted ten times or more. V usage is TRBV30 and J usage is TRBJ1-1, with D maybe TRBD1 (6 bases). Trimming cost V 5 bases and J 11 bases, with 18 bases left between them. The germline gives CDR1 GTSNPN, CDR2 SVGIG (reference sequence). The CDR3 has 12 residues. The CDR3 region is CAWGGDGARAFF. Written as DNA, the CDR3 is TGTGCCTGGGGGGGCGACGGTGCACGGGCTTTCTTT.

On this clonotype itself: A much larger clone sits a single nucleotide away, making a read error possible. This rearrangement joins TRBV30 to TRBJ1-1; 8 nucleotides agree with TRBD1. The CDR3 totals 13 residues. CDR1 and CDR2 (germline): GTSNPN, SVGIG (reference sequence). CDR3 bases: TGTGCCCGGAGTGCTCAGGGGGCCGGAGAAGCTTTCTTT. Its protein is CARSAQGAGEAFF.

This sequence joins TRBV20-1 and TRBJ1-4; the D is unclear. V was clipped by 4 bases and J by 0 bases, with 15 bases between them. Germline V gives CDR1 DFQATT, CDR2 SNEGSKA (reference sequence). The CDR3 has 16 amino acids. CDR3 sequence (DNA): TGCAGTGCTAAAGATCGGAGGGATGCAACTAATGAAAAACTGTTTTTT. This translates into CSAKDRRDATNEKLFF.

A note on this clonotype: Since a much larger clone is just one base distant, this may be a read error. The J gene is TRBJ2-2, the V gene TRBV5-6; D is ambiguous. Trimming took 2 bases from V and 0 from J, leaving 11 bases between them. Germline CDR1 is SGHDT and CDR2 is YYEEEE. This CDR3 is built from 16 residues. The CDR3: CASSFIHKANTGELFF. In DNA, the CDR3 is TGTGCCAGCAGCTTTATCCACAAGGCGAACACCGGGGAGCTGTTTTTT. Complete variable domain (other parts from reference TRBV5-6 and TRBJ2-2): DAGVTQSPTHLIKTRGQQVTLRCSPKSGHDTVSWYQQALGQGPQFIFQYYEEEERQRGNFPDRFSGHQFPNYSSELNVNALLLGDSALYLCASSFIHKANTGELFFGEGSRLTVL.

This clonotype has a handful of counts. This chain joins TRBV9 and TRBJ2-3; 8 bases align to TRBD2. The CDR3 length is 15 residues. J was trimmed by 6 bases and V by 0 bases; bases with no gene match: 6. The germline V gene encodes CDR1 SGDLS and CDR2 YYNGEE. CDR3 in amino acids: CASSVAGGPSDTQYF. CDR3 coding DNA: TGTGCCAGCAGCGTAGCGGGAGGGCCCTCTGATACGCAGTATTTT.

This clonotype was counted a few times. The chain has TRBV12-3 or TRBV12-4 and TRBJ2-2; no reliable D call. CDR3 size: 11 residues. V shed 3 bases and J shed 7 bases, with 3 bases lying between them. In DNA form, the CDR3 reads TGTGCCAGCAGTTTTCACGGGGAGCTGTTTTTT. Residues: CASSFHGELFF.

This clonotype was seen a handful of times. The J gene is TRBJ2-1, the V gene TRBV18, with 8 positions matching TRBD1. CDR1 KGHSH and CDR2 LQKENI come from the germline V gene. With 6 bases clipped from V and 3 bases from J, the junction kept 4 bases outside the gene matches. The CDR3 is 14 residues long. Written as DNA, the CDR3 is TGTGCCAGCTCCTCGGACAGGGACTACAATGAGCAGTTCTTC. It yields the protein CASSSDRDYNEQFF.

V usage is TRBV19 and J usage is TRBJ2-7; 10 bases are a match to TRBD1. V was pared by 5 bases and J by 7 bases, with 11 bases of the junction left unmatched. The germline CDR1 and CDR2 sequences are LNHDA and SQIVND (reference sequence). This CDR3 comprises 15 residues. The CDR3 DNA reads TGTGCCAGTAGTTTCGGGACAGGGGATTTGTGGGAGCAGTACTTC. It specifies CASSFGTGDLWEQYF.

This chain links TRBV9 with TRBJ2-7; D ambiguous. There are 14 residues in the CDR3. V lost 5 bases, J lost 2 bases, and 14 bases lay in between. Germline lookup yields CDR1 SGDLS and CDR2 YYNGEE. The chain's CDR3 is CASRADGNPYEQYF. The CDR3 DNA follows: TGTGCCAGCAGAGCCGACGGCAATCCCTACGAGCAGTACTTC.

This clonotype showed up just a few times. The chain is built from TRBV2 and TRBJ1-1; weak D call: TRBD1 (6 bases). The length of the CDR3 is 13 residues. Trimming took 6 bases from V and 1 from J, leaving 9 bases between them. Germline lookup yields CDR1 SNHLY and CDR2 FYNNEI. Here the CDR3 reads CASREDRNTEAFF. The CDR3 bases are TGTGCCAGCAGGGAGGACAGGAACACTGAAGCTTTCTTT.

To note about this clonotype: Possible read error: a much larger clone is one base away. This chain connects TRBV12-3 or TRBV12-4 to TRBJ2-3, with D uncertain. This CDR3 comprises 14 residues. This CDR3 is CAGSPIPPTDTQYF. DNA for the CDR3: TGTGCCGGCAGCCCCATACCGCCCACAGATACGCAGTATTTT.

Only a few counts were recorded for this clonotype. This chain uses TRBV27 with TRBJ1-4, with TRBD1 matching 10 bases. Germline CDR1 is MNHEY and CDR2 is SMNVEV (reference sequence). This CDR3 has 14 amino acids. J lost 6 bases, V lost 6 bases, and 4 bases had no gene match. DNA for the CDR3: TGTGCCAGCAGGCCGACAGGGGGCTATGAAAAACTGTTTTTT. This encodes CASRPTGGYEKLFF.

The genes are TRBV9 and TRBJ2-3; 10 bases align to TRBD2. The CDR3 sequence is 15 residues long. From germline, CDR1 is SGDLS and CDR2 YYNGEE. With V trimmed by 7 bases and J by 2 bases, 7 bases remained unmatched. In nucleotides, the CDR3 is TGTGCCAGCGGTCCTAGCGGGAGCCCCACAGATACGCAGTATTTT. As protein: CASGPSGSPTDTQYF.

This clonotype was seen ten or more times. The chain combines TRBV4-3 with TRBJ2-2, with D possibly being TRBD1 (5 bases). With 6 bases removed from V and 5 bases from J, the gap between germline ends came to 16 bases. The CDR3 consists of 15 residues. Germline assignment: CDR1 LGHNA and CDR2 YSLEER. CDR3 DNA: TGCGCCAGCAGTCAACTGCAGGGCCTAACCGGGGAGCTGTTTTTT. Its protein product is CASSQLQGLTGELFF.

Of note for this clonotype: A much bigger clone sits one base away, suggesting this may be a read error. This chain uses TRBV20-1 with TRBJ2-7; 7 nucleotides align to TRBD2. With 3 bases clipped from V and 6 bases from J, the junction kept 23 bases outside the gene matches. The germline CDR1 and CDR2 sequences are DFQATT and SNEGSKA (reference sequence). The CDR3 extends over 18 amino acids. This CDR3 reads CSARITGLPREEGGEQYF. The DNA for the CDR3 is TGCAGTGCTAGGATCACGGGCCTACCCCGGGAGGAAGGAGGCGAGCAGTACTTC.